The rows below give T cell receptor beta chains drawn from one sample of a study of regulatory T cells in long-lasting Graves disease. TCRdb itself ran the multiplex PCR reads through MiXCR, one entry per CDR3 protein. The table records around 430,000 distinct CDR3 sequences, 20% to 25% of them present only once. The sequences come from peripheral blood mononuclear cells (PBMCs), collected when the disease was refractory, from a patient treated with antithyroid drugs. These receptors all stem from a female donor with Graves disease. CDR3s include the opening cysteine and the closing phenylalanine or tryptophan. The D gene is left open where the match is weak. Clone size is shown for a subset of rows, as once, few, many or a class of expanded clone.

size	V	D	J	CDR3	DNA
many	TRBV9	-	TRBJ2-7	CASSVVGTSEYEQYF	TGTGCCAGCAGCGTAGTAGGCACGAGTGAATACGAGCAGTACTTC
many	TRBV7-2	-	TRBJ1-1	CASSPEGQRAEAFF	TGTGCCAGCAGCCCTGAAGGTCAGAGAGCTGAAGCTTTCTTT
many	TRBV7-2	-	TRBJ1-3	CASSLEGTSGNTIYF	TGTGCCAGCAGCTTAGAAGGGACGTCTGGAAACACCATATATTTT
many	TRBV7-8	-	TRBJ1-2	CASSLGYIYGYTF	TGTGCCAGCAGCTTAGGGTACATTTATGGCTACACCTTC
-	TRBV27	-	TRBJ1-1	CASSPPDSRIGTEASF	TGTGCCAGCAGTCCCCCGGACAGCCGCATTGGCACTGAAGCTTCCTTT
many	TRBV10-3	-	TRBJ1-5	CAISDPDQPQHF	TGTGCCATCAGTGATCCCGATCAGCCCCAGCATTTT
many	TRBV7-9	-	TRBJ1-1	CASSITAEGNTEAFF	TGTGCCAGCAGCATCACGGCAGAGGGCAACACTGAAGCTTTCTTT
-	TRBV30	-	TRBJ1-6	CASSVGDKSPLHF	TGTGCCTCCTCCGTCGGGGATAAGTCACCCCTCCACTTT
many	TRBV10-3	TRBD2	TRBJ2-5	CAISAAGSNQVWQETQYF	TGTGCCATCAGTGCAGCGGGGTCAAACCAGGTTTGGCAAGAGACCCAGTACTTC
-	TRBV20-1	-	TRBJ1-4	CSAMGQSNEKLFF	TGCAGTGCTATGGGCCAGAGTAATGAAAAACTGTTTTTT
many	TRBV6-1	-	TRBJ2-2	CASSDWDITNTGELFF	TGTGCCAGCAGTGACTGGGACATAACGAACACCGGGGAGCTGTTTTTT
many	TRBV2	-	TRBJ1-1	CASSVLGQQNTEAFF	TGTGCCAGCAGTGTCCTTGGACAGCAGAACACTGAAGCTTTCTTT
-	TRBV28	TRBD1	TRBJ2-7	CASRTRTGAYEQYF	TGTGCCAGCAGGACAAGGACAGGGGCGTACGAGCAGTACTTC
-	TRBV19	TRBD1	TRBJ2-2	CASSRDRTNTGELFF	TGTGCCAGCAGCCGGGACAGGACGAACACCGGGGAGCTGTTTTTT
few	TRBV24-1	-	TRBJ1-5	CATGTSGNQPQHF	TGTGCCACGGGGACATCGGGCAATCAGCCCCAGCATTTT
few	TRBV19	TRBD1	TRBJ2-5	CASSAWDRGETQYF	TGTGCCAGTAGCGCCTGGGACAGGGGGGAGACCCAGTACTTC
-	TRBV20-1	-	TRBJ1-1	CSARDPSRGEAFF	TGCAGTGCTAGAGATCCCTCCCGGGGTGAAGCTTTCTTT
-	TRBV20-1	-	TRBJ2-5	CSVGGETQYF	TGCAGTGTGGGGGGAGAGACCCAGTACTTC
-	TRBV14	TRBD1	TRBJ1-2	CASSQGTGRYGYTF	TGTGCCAGCAGCCAGGGGACAGGGCGCTATGGCTACACCTTC
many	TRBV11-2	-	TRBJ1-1	CASSFNRVGTEAFF	TGTGCCAGCAGCTTTAACAGGGTAGGAACTGAAGCTTTCTTT
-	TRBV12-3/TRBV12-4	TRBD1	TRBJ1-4	CASSWETGGPTNEKLFF	TGTGCCAGCAGTTGGGAAACAGGGGGGCCAACTAATGAAAAACTGTTTTTT
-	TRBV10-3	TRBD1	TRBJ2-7	CAATTGQQAYEQYF	TGTGCCGCCACCACGGGACAGCAAGCCTACGAGCAGTACTTC
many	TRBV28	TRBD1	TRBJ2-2	CASIQQGASGELFF	TGTGCCAGCATTCAGCAGGGGGCGTCCGGGGAGCTGTTTTTT
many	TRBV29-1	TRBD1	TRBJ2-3	CSADRGGTDTQYF	TGCAGCGCGGACAGGGGCGGCACAGATACGCAGTATTTT
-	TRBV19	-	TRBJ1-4	CASSLDSATNEKLFF	TGTGCCAGTAGTCTTGACTCCGCAACTAATGAAAAACTGTTTTTT
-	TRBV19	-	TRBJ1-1	CASSFRLGEAFF	TGTGCCAGTAGTTTCCGCTTGGGTGAAGCTTTCTTT